Each of the 11 T cell receptor beta chains below was sequenced from the same sample in a study of T cells in Graves' hyperthyroidism and ophthalmopathy. Amplified regions were TCR beta CDR3 sequences from RNA transcripts. With the HTBI primer set, the TCR CDR3 went through a first round of RT-PCR. TCRdb reanalysed the multiplex PCR reads using MiXCR and keeps one entry per CDR3 protein. This sample has 300,000 to 450,000 distinct CDR3 sequences; about 15% occur once, and the top ten carry about 11%. Sample: blood. All receptors come from a woman in her fifties or sixties with Graves' hyperthyroidism.

This clonotype was seen many times. This rearrangement joins TRBV6-5 to TRBJ1-1; no firm D call. From germline, CDR1 is MNHEY and CDR2 SVGAGI. The CDR3 has 11 residues. The V end was cut by 1 base, the J end by 7 bases, with 4 bases between. Here the CDR3 DNA reads TGTGCCAGCAGTTACTTGAGTGAAGCTTTCTTT. It codes for CASSYLSEAFF.

Ten or more counts support this clonotype. The rearrangement joins TRBV10-3 to TRBJ1-1, with a possible D match to TRBD1 (5 bases). The CDR3 is made up of 13 amino acids. Deletions cut 6 bases from V and 0 bases from J, with 8 bases between. Germline V gives CDR1 ENHRY, CDR2 SYGVKD. The CDR3 bases are TGTGCCATCAGGCAGGACATGAACACTGAAGCTTTCTTT. This translates into CAIRQDMNTEAFF.

Many counts were recorded for this clonotype. CDR3 in DNA: TGTGCCAGCAGTTCCTCCTTCCTACCGGTAACTTCCTACGAGCAGTACTTC. This gives the protein CASSSSFLPVTSYEQYF. This chain uses TRBV6-1 with TRBJ2-7; D remains ambiguous. The CDR3 spans 17 residues. The ends were cut back, 5 bases at V and 1 base at J, with 21 bases in the middle. CDR1 and CDR2 from the germline V gene are MNHNS and SASEGT.

This clonotype was picked up many times. The chain combines TRBV6-1 with TRBJ2-7; D gene ambiguous. Germline V gene lookup returns CDR1 MNHNS and CDR2 SASEGT. This CDR3 has 13 amino acids. Between the trimmed V and J ends, which lost 2 bases and 3 bases, there was a span of 8 bases. The CDR3 coding sequence is TGTGCCAGCAGTGAACGACCAAGCTACGAGCAGTACTTC. It specifies CASSERPSYEQYF.

This clonotype was recorded many times. The V and J genes are TRBV28 and TRBJ1-5; 10 bases align to TRBD1. In germline, CDR1 is MDHEN, CDR2 SYDVKM. Trimming took 7 bases from V and 2 from J; bases not matched to a gene: 17. The CDR3 has 19 residues. CDR3 bases: TGTGCCAGCAAAGAGCGAGGGACAGGGGTTCTTATAGGCAATCAGCCCCAGCATTTT. Translation gives CASKERGTGVLIGNQPQHF.

This clonotype occurred many times. The rearrangement joins TRBV7-6 to TRBJ2-1, with 12 bases aligning to TRBD2. The CDR3 is made up of 18 amino acids. Germline V gene sequence: CDR1 SGHVS, CDR2 FNYEAQ. Trimming at V came to 1 base and at J to 0 bases, leaving 4 bases not matched to a gene. The CDR3 is CASSLERLAGVSYNEQFF. In DNA form, the CDR3 reads TGTGCCAGCAGCTTAGAGCGACTAGCGGGAGTCTCCTACAATGAGCAGTTCTTC.

Turning to this clonotype: Possible read error: a much larger clone is one base away. V is TRBV30 and J is TRBJ2-4; D gene ambiguous. This CDR3 has 15 residues. Germline V gene sequence: CDR1 GTSNPN, CDR2 SVGIG (reference sequence). The CDR3 nucleotides are TGTGCCCGGAGTGGGCCTATCATAGCCAAAAACATTCAGTACTTC. The encoded protein is CARSGPIIAKNIQYF. The full variable domain, in which reference TRBV30 and TRBJ2-4 provide the parts outside the CDR3, is SQTIHQWPATLVQPVGSPLSLECTVEGTSNPNLYWYRQAAGRGLQLLFYSVGIGQISSEVPQNLSASRPQDRQFILSSKKLLLSDSGFYLCARSGPIIAKNIQYFGAGTRLSVL.

Points on this clonotype: One base away lies a much larger clone, so this may be a sequencing read error. V is TRBV12-3 or TRBV12-4 and J is TRBJ1-5; D ambiguous. The CDR3 is 15 amino acids. The CDR3 reads CTSSLGGQNNQPQHF. In nucleotides, the CDR3 is TGTACCAGCAGTTTAGGCGGCCAGAACAATCAGCCCCAGCATTTT.

This clonotype was recorded many times. The rearrangement links TRBV7-9 to TRBJ1-2; 7 bases are shared with TRBD1. From germline, CDR1 is SEHNR and CDR2 FQNEAQ (reference sequence). The trim removed 6 bases at V and 4 bases at J, leaving 14 bases unmatched. The CDR3 has 16 amino acids. Here the CDR3 reads CASREETGVGAYGYTF. In DNA form, the CDR3 reads TGTGCCAGCAGGGAAGAAACAGGGGTTGGAGCCTATGGCTACACCTTC.

This clonotype has only a few counts. This chain links TRBV7-9 with TRBJ1-1, with D maybe TRBD1 (5 bases). Germline assignment: CDR1 SEHNR and CDR2 FQNEAQ (reference sequence). Trimming took off 5 bases at V and 2 bases at J, with 12 bases between the two ends. This CDR3 spans 14 amino acids. Here the CDR3 reads CASSPDSYNTEAFF. The CDR3 bases are TGTGCCAGCAGCCCCGACAGTTACAACACTGAAGCTTTCTTT.

This clonotype was seen many times. The chain couples TRBV7-9 to TRBJ2-7; 9 positions match TRBD1. Trimming removed 5 bases from V and 3 bases from J; junction bases left unmatched: 8. Germline-derived CDR1 and CDR2 are SEHNR and FQNEAQ (reference sequence). The CDR3 has 15 amino acids. CDR3 sequence: CASSQSGQGFYEQYF. Here the CDR3 DNA reads TGTGCCAGCAGCCAATCTGGACAGGGGTTCTACGAGCAGTACTTC.